This T cell receptor (beta chain) stems from a study of blood T cell repertoires in COVID-19 (dated by TCRdb to 2019 to 2021). For context, the study as a whole: Recovered participants in ImmuneRACE Cohort 3 were defined by two consecutive negative NP/OP PCR tests, clearance by a healthcare professional, or resolution of symptoms. The repertoires were released in a freely available public database intended as a resource for research on the immune response to SARS-CoV-2. The prospective study material was composed of cDNA or gDNA derived from T cells, B-cell-depleted T cells, or PBMCs. Samples came from the ongoing ImmuneRACE study (first 160 participants) plus 1,254 subjects from 6 global collaborators. The collaborator samples originated in the United States, Italy and Spain and spanned the acute and convalescent phases of COVID-19. HLA class I and class II types, where available, came from metadata supplied by the sample provider rather than from assay-based typing. The dataset comprised deeply sampled blood TCRbeta repertoires from subjects exposed to, actively infected with, or recovered from COVID-19. Nearly every sample came with metadata listing a de-identified subject ID, COVID-19 status, age in years and sex. What the study reported, not specific to this receptor: The amount of clinical and demographic metadata varied by source and participant and was provided uncurated.

This clone appeared a few times. Its antigen is not yet known. The record has no base qualities; no much larger clone is one base away. In the prospective study, participants were about 18 to 89 years old, resided in 20 to 30 geographic areas of the United States, and were enrolled through a virtual design. In the prospective study, cohorts were assigned on the basis of participant-reported clinical history obtained from a screening survey and a study questionnaire. Mobile phlebotomists in the prospective study collected whole blood, serum and a nasopharyngeal or oropharyngeal swab from every participant. Over a roughly 2-month period, participants in the prospective study had the option of providing additional blood draws and questionnaires. Blood samples from the prospective study were shipped frozen or at room temperature prior to DNA extraction. The immunoSEQ Assay, a bias-controlled multiplex PCR, was used to amplify TCRbeta CDR3 regions from genomic DNA. The authors' analysis ran thus. Within the assay, amplification of reference gene primers was used to estimate how many nucleated cells each sample contained. Sequence reads were collapsed and filtered to measure the absolute abundance of every unique TCRbeta CDR3 rearrangement. For each sample, productive Simpson clonality was calculated as the square root of Simpson's diversity index across productive rearrangements. TCRdb retrieved this table from immuneACCESS and kept in-frame rearrangements only. Not all clones are present; in checked studies, unresolved V genes account for under half, and no reason is known for the remainder. For V, J and clone size, that table is used; D and trimming come from the DNA. The sample profile shows a few hundred thousand clones; 85% to 90% of them were found once. Of the sample, around 2% is held by the ten largest clones.

As encoded in the germline V gene (reference sequence), CDR1 is MNHEY while CDR2 is SMNVEV. Spanning cysteine to phenylalanine, the CDR3 consists of 18 amino acids. Of the read, only the CDR3 DNA is kept; its 54 bases are in frame from base 1. Trimming costs V 1 base and J 7 bases, and their ends lie 22 bases apart. The sequencing sample was made of PBMCs or T cells enriched from blood (not recorded which). In this chain, TRBV27 is recombined with TRBJ1-4; tentative D gene TRBD1, with 5 bases matching. The clonotype comes from a woman aged 60-75 years in a cohort exposed to, infected with or recovered from COVID-19 (not recorded which). CDR3 sequence: CASSLFGRAAGWGEKLFF. Read as DNA, the sequence is TGTGCCAGCAGTTTATTTGGGAGGGCCGCAGGGTGGGGTGAAAAACTGTTTTTT.